This T cell receptor beta chain was recovered during a study of blood T cell repertoires in COVID-19. Study summary: Sites across the United States, Italy and Spain contributed samples from acute and convalescent COVID-19. PBMCs, B-cell-depleted T cells, or T cells provided the cDNA or gDNA that made up the material.

V was pared by 6 bases and J by 5 bases, with 13 bases between. Per germline, CDR1 MNHEY and CDR2 SMNVEV (reference sequence). The CDR3 loop spans 13 amino acids. Authors' processing steps: By means of reference gene primer amplification, nucleated cell counts were estimated. Using immunoSEQ multiplex PCR, the repertoire was profiled, and TCRdb retains in-frame clones only, with some absent. V, J and clone size are those of that table, while D and trimming were read from the DNA. Of a few hundred thousand clones in the sample, around nine tenths are singletons; the top ten hold roughly 3%. This chain joins TRBV27 and TRBJ1-2; TRBD1 might be the D (5 bases). The receptor comes from a man aged 55-75 years with acute or convalescent COVID-19. The sequenced material came from peripheral blood. The CDR3 reads CASRWGREYGYTF. The CDR3 coding sequence is TGTGCCAGCAGGTGGGGACGGGAGTATGGCTACACCTTC.